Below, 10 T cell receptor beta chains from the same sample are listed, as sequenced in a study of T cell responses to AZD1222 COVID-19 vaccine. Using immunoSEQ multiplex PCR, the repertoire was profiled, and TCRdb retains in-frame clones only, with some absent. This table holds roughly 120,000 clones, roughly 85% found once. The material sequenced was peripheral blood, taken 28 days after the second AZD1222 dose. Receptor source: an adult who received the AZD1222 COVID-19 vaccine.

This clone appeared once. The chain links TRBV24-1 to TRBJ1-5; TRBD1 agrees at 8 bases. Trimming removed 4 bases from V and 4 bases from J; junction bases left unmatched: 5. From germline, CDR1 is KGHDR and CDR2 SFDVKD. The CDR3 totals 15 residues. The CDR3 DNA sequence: TGTGCCACCAGTGACCCGACAGGGGTTAATCAGCCCCAGCATTTT. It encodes CATSDPTGVNQPQHF.

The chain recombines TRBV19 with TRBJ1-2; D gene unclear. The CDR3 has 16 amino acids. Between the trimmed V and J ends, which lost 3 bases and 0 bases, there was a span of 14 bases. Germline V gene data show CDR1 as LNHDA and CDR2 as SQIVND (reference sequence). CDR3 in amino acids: CASSIGPRITNYGYTF. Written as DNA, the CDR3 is TGTGCCAGTAGTATCGGTCCCCGGATTACTAACTATGGCTACACCTTC.

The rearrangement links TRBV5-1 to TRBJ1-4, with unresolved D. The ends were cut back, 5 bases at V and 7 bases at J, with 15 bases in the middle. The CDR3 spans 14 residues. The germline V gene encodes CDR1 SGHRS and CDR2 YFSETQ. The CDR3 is CASRREPRAEKLFF. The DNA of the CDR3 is TGCGCCAGCAGGCGGGAGCCCAGAGCTGAAAAACTGTTTTTT.

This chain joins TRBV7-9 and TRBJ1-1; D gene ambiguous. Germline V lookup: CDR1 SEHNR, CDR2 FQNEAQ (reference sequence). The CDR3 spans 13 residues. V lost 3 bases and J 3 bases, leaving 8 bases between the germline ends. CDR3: CASSFEADTEAFF. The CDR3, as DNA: TGTGCCAGCAGCTTTGAGGCCGACACTGAAGCTTTCTTT. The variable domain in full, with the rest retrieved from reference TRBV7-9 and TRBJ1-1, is DTGVSQNPRHKITKRGQNVTFRCDPISEHNRLYWYRQTLGQGPEFLTYFQNEAQLEKSRLLSDRFSAERPKGSFSTLEIQRTEQGDSAMYLCASSFEADTEAFFGQGTRLTVV.

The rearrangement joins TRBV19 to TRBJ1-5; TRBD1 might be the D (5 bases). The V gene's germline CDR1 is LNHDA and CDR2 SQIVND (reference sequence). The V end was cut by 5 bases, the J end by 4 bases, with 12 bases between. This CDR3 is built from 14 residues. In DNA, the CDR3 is TGTGCCAGTAGTGTGGGACTACCAAATCAGCCCCAGCATTTT. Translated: CASSVGLPNQPQHF.

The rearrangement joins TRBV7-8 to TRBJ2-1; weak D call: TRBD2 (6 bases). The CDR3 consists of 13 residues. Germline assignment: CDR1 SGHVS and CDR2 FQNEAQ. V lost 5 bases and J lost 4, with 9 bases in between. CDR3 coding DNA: TGTGCCAGCAGCCGCGGGATATACAATGAGCAGTTCTTC. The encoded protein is CASSRGIYNEQFF.

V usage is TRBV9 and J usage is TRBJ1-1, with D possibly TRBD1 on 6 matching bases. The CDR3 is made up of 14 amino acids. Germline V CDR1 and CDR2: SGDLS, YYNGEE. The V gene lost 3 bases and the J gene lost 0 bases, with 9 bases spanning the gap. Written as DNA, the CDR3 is TGTGCCAGCAGCGCTGGACAGATGAACACTGAAGCTTTCTTT. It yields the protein CASSAGQMNTEAFF.

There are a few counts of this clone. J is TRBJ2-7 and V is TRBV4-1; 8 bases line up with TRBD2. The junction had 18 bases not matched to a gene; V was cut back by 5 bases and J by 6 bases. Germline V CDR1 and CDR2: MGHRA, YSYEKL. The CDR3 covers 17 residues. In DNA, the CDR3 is TGCGCCAGCAGCAGGGCCGCCTTGGCGGGGGGTATTGGCGAGCAGTACTTC. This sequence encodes CASSRAALAGGIGEQYF.

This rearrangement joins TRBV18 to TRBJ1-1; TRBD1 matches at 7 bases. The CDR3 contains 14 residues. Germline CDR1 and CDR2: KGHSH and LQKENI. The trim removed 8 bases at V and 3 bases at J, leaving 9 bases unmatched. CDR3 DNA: TGTGCCAGCCGGATTGACAGGGTCGACACTGAAGCTTTCTTT. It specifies CASRIDRVDTEAFF.

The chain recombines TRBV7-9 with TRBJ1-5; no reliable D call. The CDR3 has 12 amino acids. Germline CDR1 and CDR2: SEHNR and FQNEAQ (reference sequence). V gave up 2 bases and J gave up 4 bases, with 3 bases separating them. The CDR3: CASSLPNQPQHF. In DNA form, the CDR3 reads TGTGCCAGCAGCTTACCGAATCAGCCCCAGCATTTT.